Below, 29 T cell receptor beta chains from the same sample are listed, as sequenced in a study of regulatory T cells in long-lasting Graves disease. To make TCR beta libraries, researchers used iRepertoire HTBI primers and Arm-PCR of CDR3 regions. TCRdb ran MiXCR on the multiplex PCR reads and lists one entry per CDR3 protein. This sample carries more than 650,000 distinct CDR3 sequences, approximately 31% of them seen once, and the ten largest clones take roughly 40%. Time point: persistent/refractory GD, antithyroid drugs over 5 years with positive TRAb. The TCR library used RNA extracted from PBMCs. The material sequenced was peripheral blood mononuclear cells (PBMCs), taken when the disease was refractory, from a patient treated with antithyroid drugs. These receptors came from a female donor with Graves disease.

The J gene is TRBJ1-1, the V gene TRBV10-3, with 7 nucleotides matching TRBD1. CDR1 and CDR2 from the germline V gene are ENHRY and SYGVKD. V shed 10 bases, J shed 0 bases, and the junction held 5 bases outside the gene matches. The CDR3 length is 13 residues. CDR3 sequence (DNA): TGTGCCACGGTGACAGGGATGAACACTGAAGCTTTCTTT. It is translated as CATVTGMNTEAFF.

The CDR3 is CASSLVLDTEAFF. The CDR3 coding sequence is TGCGCCAGCAGCTTGGTATTGGATACTGAAGCTTTCTTT. The chain uses TRBV5-1 and TRBJ1-1; D gene unclear. Germline CDR1 and CDR2: SGHRS and YFSETQ. The CDR3 spans 13 residues. Trimming cost V 0 bases and J 5 bases, with 8 bases left between them.

In this sample, this clonotype turned up a few times. V and J are TRBV6-5 and TRBJ2-2; D is undetermined. V lost 2 bases and J 4 bases, leaving 5 bases between the germline ends. The CDR3 loop spans 13 amino acids. Looked up from germline, CDR1 is MNHEY and CDR2 is SVGAGI. The CDR3 region has the DNA TGTGCCAGCAGTTACCCTTCCACCGGGGAGCTGTTTTTT. Translating it yields CASSYPSTGELFF.

J is TRBJ1-1 and V is TRBV28, with D unresolved. This CDR3 region has 15 residues. CDR1 and CDR2 (germline): MDHEN, SYDVKM. V was pared by 3 bases and J by 5 bases, with 16 bases between. The CDR3 DNA reads TGTGCCAGCAGTTTTCGTACAGCACCAAGGACTGAAGCTTTCTTT. Protein: CASSFRTAPRTEAFF.

The chain employs TRBV5-1 and TRBJ2-7; possible D gene TRBD2, 5 bases. In germline, CDR1 is SGHRS, CDR2 YFSETQ. Trimming stripped 1 base from V and 2 bases from J, with 10 bases between. The CDR3 loop spans 14 amino acids. The CDR3 bases are TGCGCCAGCAGCTTGAACGTCGGGACCTACGAGCAGTACTTC. This translates into CASSLNVGTYEQYF.

This clonotype was counted many times. The chain's CDR3 is CASSMGFQETQYF. The CDR3 region has the DNA TGTGCCAGCAGCATGGGATTCCAAGAGACCCAGTACTTC. This chain links TRBV11-2 with TRBJ2-5; no clear D gene. The CDR3 extends over 13 amino acids. The V and J ends lost 5 bases and 1 base respectively, with 8 bases between them. Germline V gives CDR1 SGHAT, CDR2 FQNNGV.

V usage is TRBV2 and J usage is TRBJ2-3; the match to TRBD1 covers 9 bases. This CDR3 is 15 amino acids long. Trimming at V came to 5 bases and at J to 3 bases, leaving 6 bases not matched to a gene. Germline V lookup: CDR1 SNHLY, CDR2 FYNNEI. CDR3 sequence: CASSPTGGETDTQYF. For the CDR3, the DNA is TGTGCCAGCAGTCCCACAGGGGGCGAGACAGATACGCAGTATTTT. Drawing the rest from reference TRBV2 and TRBJ2-3, the complete variable domain is EPEVTQTPSHQVTQMGQEVILRCVPISNHLYFYWYRQILGQKVEFLVSFYNNEISEKSEIFDDQFSVERPDGSNFTLKIRSTKLEDSAMYFCASSPTGGETDTQYFGPGTRLTVL.

As DNA, the CDR3 is TGTGCCAGCAGCCCGCGGGACAGGGGCAGCGGCTACACCTTC. Translated: CASSPRDRGSGYTF. The chain links TRBV7-9 to TRBJ1-2; 10 bases are a match to TRBD1. The CDR3 contains 14 residues. Trimming cost V 5 bases and J 8 bases; bases outside gene matches: 8. Per germline, CDR1 SEHNR and CDR2 FQNEAQ (reference sequence). The entire variable domain, with the rest obtained from reference TRBV7-9 and TRBJ1-2, is as follows: DTGVSQNPRHKITKRGQNVTFRCDPISEHNRLYWYRQTLGQGPEFLTYFQNEAQLEKSRLLSDRFSAERPKGSFSTLEIQRTEQGDSAMYLCASSPRDRGSGYTFGSGTRLTVV.

The chain employs TRBV3-1 and TRBJ1-5; tentatively, D is TRBD1 (5 bases). Germline V lookup: CDR1 LGHDT, CDR2 YNNKEL (reference sequence). Deletions cut 3 bases from V and 10 bases from J, with 10 bases between. The length of the CDR3 is 12 residues. CDR3 DNA: TGTGCCAGCAGCCACAGGGCCGGACCCCAGCATTTT. It codes for CASSHRAGPQHF. The full variable domain, with the rest looked up from reference TRBV3-1 and TRBJ1-5, is DTAVSQTPKYLVTQMGNDKSIKCEQNLGHDTMYWYKQDSKKFLKIMFSYNNKELIINETVPNRFSPKSPDKAHLNLHINSLELGDSAVYFCASSHRAGPQHFGDGTRLSIL.

Notes on this clonotype: Since a much larger clone is just one base distant, this may be a read error. The CDR3 sequence is CASSLSEKVLPLHF. The CDR3 DNA follows: TGTGCCAGCAGTTTATCGGAAAAGGTTTTACCCCTCCACTTT. The chain uses TRBV27 and TRBJ1-6, with D unclear. Germline CDR1 MNHEY, CDR2 SMNVEV (reference sequence). The CDR3 runs 14 residues. V was trimmed by 0 bases and J by 12 bases, leaving 12 bases between them.

This chain connects TRBV6-1 to TRBJ2-5, with 10 bases aligning to TRBD1. V lost 3 bases and J lost 4; bases outside the gene matches: 2. The CDR3 is 14 amino acids. Germline V gene lookup returns CDR1 MNHNS and CDR2 SASEGT. The CDR3 DNA is TGTGCCAGCAGTGATGGACAGGGGGGAGAGACCCAGTACTTC. Protein: CASSDGQGGETQYF.

V is TRBV30 and J is TRBJ1-1; D call uncertain. The CDR3 length is 11 residues. Trimming removed 2 bases at V and 8 bases at J, with 9 bases between. Looked up from germline, CDR1 is GTSNPN and CDR2 is SVGIG (reference sequence). CDR3 sequence (DNA): TGTGCCTGGAGTCAACACGTAGAAGCTTTCTTT. Protein: CAWSQHVEAFF.

This clonotype was observed at least ten times. The rearrangement joins TRBV30 to TRBJ1-4; no firm D call. Germline V gives CDR1 GTSNPN, CDR2 SVGIG (reference sequence). Trimming shortened V by 0 bases and J by 5 bases, and 7 bases separated the two germline ends. There are 13 residues in the CDR3. The CDR3 nucleotides read TGTGCCTGGAGTGTAATCTTAAATGAAAAACTGTTTTTT. Translated, it gives CAWSVILNEKLFF.

This clonotype was counted a few times. The rearrangement joins TRBV7-8 to TRBJ1-5, with a tentative D call TRBD1 (6 bases). The CDR3 has 14 amino acids. V was shortened by 2 bases and J by 6 bases, with 11 bases between the two germline ends. The germline gives CDR1 SGHVS, CDR2 FQNEAQ. The CDR3: CASSLTTGTQPQHF. The CDR3 coding sequence is TGTGCCAGCAGCTTAACCACAGGGACTCAGCCCCAGCATTTT.

Only a few counts were recorded for this clonotype. The CDR3 bases are TGTGCCAGCAGCTTAGAAGGAGGTTGGACTGAAGCTTTCTTT. Translated: CASSLEGGWTEAFF. V is TRBV11-2 and J is TRBJ1-1; D ambiguous. The CDR3 has 14 amino acids. V lost 0 bases and J 5 bases, leaving 10 bases between the germline ends. CDR1 is SGHAT and CDR2 is FQNNGV in the germline V gene.

V gene TRBV7-9 combines with J gene TRBJ1-4; no firm D call. Trimming cost V 4 bases and J 0 bases, with 12 bases left between them. The CDR3 is made up of 16 amino acids. Germline CDR1 and CDR2: SEHNR and FQNEAQ (reference sequence). CDR3 amino acids: CASSSYPASTNEKLFF. The CDR3 nucleotides read TGTGCCAGCAGCTCCTACCCTGCTTCAACTAATGAAAAACTGTTTTTT.

This clonotype was recorded many times. The chain combines TRBV28 with TRBJ1-2; D remains ambiguous. Deletions cut 5 bases from V and 4 bases from J, with 17 bases between. Looked up from germline, CDR1 is MDHEN and CDR2 is SYDVKM. This CDR3 is built from 15 residues. The CDR3 loop is CASSPPTIPGYGYTF. The CDR3 DNA reads TGTGCCAGCAGTCCCCCGACGATACCGGGCTATGGCTACACCTTC.

This clonotype came up a few times. J is TRBJ1-1 and V is TRBV5-1, with 9 bases matching TRBD1. Germline CDR1 and CDR2: SGHRS and YFSETQ. The J segment lost 6 bases and the V segment lost 4 bases, leaving 7 bases of the junction unmatched. This CDR3 has 14 residues. The CDR3 sequence is CASSAWDRVSEAFF. The CDR3 nucleotides are TGCGCCAGCAGCGCATGGGACAGGGTGTCTGAAGCTTTCTTT.

In its sample, this clonotype was seen once. A much more abundant neighbour one base away suggests this may be a read error. The V gene is TRBV12-3 or TRBV12-4, the J gene TRBJ1-5; D is unclear. The V and J ends lost 6 bases and 0 bases respectively, with 9 bases between them. The CDR3 has 14 residues. CDR3 region: CASSDANSNQPQHF. The CDR3 DNA is TGTGCCAGCAGCGACGCCAATAGCAATCAGCCCCAGCATTTT.

This clonotype was picked up a small number of times. This rearrangement joins TRBV3-1 to TRBJ2-5, with TRBD2 matching over 7 bases. The CDR3 runs to 15 residues. The germline V gene encodes CDR1 LGHDT and CDR2 YNNKEL (reference sequence). With V trimmed by 1 base and J by 2 bases, 4 bases remained unmatched. The CDR3 region has the DNA TGTGCCAGCAGCCAAGTGCCTAGCGGACAAGAGACCCAGTACTTC. It yields the protein CASSQVPSGQETQYF.

In its sample, this clonotype was seen a few times. The genes are TRBV5-1 and TRBJ2-2; D might be TRBD1 (5 bases). Germline CDR1 SGHRS, CDR2 YFSETQ. V was clipped by 5 bases and J by 4 bases, with 15 bases between them. The CDR3 loop spans 15 amino acids. The CDR3 spells CASSESQASTGELFF. CDR3 nucleotide sequence: TGCGCCAGCAGTGAATCACAGGCGAGCACCGGGGAGCTGTTTTTT.

The chain joins TRBV7-9 to TRBJ1-4; perhaps TRBD1 as D (5 bases). This CDR3 is built from 13 residues. Trimming shortened V by 5 bases and J by 10 bases, and 14 bases separated the two germline ends. From germline, CDR1 is SEHNR and CDR2 FQNEAQ (reference sequence). CDR3 region: CASSNSLDRKLFF. In DNA, the CDR3 is TGTGCCAGCAGCAACTCCCTCGACAGAAAACTGTTTTTT. The complete variable domain, with remaining parts taken from reference TRBV7-9 and TRBJ1-4, reads DTGVSQNPRHKITKRGQNVTFRCDPISEHNRLYWYRQTLGQGPEFLTYFQNEAQLEKSRLLSDRFSAERPKGSFSTLEIQRTEQGDSAMYLCASSNSLDRKLFFGSGTQLSVL.

This clonotype was observed a handful of times. J is TRBJ1-1 and V is TRBV28; D unclear. Per germline, CDR1 MDHEN and CDR2 SYDVKM. V shed 5 bases and J shed 7 bases, with 11 bases lying between them. CDR3 size: 12 residues. The CDR3 sequence: CASSLLSREAFF. The CDR3 nucleotides are TGTGCCAGCAGTCTCTTAAGTCGTGAAGCTTTCTTT.

The sample holds a few counts of this clonotype. The chain carries TRBV29-1 and TRBJ1-5; D is unresolved. The CDR3 loop spans 12 amino acids. From germline, CDR1 is SQVTM and CDR2 ANQGSEA. V lost 6 bases and J lost 5, with 11 bases in between. CDR3 amino acids: CSVAPEDQPQHF. CDR3 nucleotide sequence: TGCAGCGTGGCCCCTGAGGATCAGCCCCAGCATTTT. Combining the CDR3 with reference TRBV29-1 and TRBJ1-5 gives the whole variable domain SAVISQKPSRDICQRGTSLTIQCQVDSQVTMMFWYRQQPGQSLTLIATANQGSEATYESGFVIDKFPISRPNLTFSTLTVSNMSPEDSSIYLCSVAPEDQPQHFGDGTRLSIL.

The J gene is TRBJ2-5, the V gene TRBV18; 9 bases are a match to TRBD2. Germline V CDR1 and CDR2: KGHSH, LQKENI. CDR3 length: 16 amino acids. V shed 6 bases, J shed 1 base, and the junction held 9 bases outside the gene matches. In nucleotides, the CDR3 is TGTGCCAGCTCCCGCGGACTAGCGAGAACCCAAGAGACCCAGTACTTC. This codes for CASSRGLARTQETQYF. The full variable domain, its missing parts supplied by reference TRBV18 and TRBJ2-5, is NAGVMQNPRHLVRRRGQEARLRCSPMKGHSHVYWYRQLPEEGLKFMVYLQKENIIDESGMPKERFSAEFPKEGPSILRIQQVVRGDSAAYFCASSRGLARTQETQYFGPGTRLLVL.

This clonotype was recorded many times. This chain connects TRBV20-1 to TRBJ1-4; 7 bases match TRBD1. The ends lost 6 bases at V and 7 bases at J; junction bases unmatched: 8. Germline V lookup: CDR1 DFQATT, CDR2 SNEGSKA (reference sequence). The CDR3 covers 13 residues. CDR3 residues: CSALQGKSEKLFF. The CDR3 bases are TGCAGTGCGTTACAGGGGAAGAGTGAAAAACTGTTTTTT.

The chain is built from TRBV28 and TRBJ2-7; D is perhaps TRBD1 or TRBD2 (5 bases each). Germline-derived CDR1 and CDR2 are MDHEN and SYDVKM. V lost 3 bases and J 6 bases, leaving 24 bases between the germline ends. This CDR3 contains 17 residues. The CDR3 nucleotides are TGTGCCAGCAGTTTCAGCTACACCGGGACCCCAAGGGCCGAGCAGTACTTC. Amino acid sequence: CASSFSYTGTPRAEQYF.

This chain joins TRBV19 and TRBJ1-2, with 9 bases fitting TRBD1. This CDR3 spans 16 amino acids. The J segment lost 8 bases and the V segment lost 5 bases, leaving 15 bases of the junction unmatched. Germline CDR1 is LNHDA and CDR2 is SQIVND (reference sequence). The CDR3 sequence: CASSLSPGTGTGGYTF. The CDR3 DNA sequence: TGTGCCAGTAGTCTTAGTCCCGGGACAGGGACTGGCGGCTACACCTTC.

This clonotype was detected many times. In DNA form, the CDR3 reads TGTGCCAGCAGTCCTACAGGGCAGGGCGCCTTTCAGCCCCAGCATTTT. This gives the protein CASSPTGQGAFQPQHF. V and J are TRBV28 and TRBJ1-5, with a tentative D call TRBD1 (6 bases). CDR3 length: 16 residues. The V end was cut by 5 bases, the J end by 6 bases, with 20 bases between. In germline, CDR1 is MDHEN, CDR2 SYDVKM.